This TCR beta chain is from a study of blood T cell repertoires in COVID-19. Overall study: Acute and convalescent COVID-19 samples came from the United States, Italy and Spain.

Germline V CDR1 and CDR2: MGHRA, YSYEKL. Trimming removed 2 bases from V and 4 bases from J; junction bases left unmatched: 8. CDR3 length equals 19 residues. The data were produced by immunoSEQ multiplex PCR, yet TCRdb's version contains in-frame clones alone and is incomplete. The data hold approximately 100,000 clones, with 81% observed a single time. Material for sequencing was peripheral blood. This chain connects TRBV4-1 to TRBJ2-2; TRBD2 aligns across 15 bases. The sequence derives from a man in his sixties with acute or convalescent COVID-19. CDR3 region: CASSQPGLAGGPGTGELFF. The CDR3, as DNA: TGCGCCAGCAGCCAACCAGGACTAGCGGGAGGGCCGGGCACCGGGGAGCTGTTTTTT.